Below are 13 T cell receptor beta chains sequenced from a single sample in a study of T cells in Graves' hyperthyroidism and ophthalmopathy. Researchers amplified the TCR beta CDR3 regions from RNA transcripts. Primed by the HTBI set, a first-round RT-PCR was run on the TCR CDR3. TCRdb analysed the multiplex PCR reads with MiXCR anew, one entry per CDR3 protein. The table has under 550,000 distinct CDR3 sequences, around 20% seen once; the top ten hold 45% to 50%. Sequencing input: blood. All receptors come from a man between 40 and 49 years old with Graves' ophthalmopathy.

This clonotype was found a few times. The chain links TRBV15 to TRBJ2-1; 8 nucleotides agree with TRBD2. Germline values: CDR1 LNHNV, CDR2 YYDKDF (reference sequence). V lost 11 bases and J lost 5; bases outside the gene matches: 11. The CDR3 loop spans 14 amino acids. The CDR3 sequence: CASADFGGDNEQFF. The CDR3 DNA follows: TGTGCCTCCGCGGACTTCGGGGGGGACAATGAGCAGTTCTTC.

The chain recombines TRBV6-1 with TRBJ2-7, with a tentative D call TRBD1 (6 bases). This CDR3 has 16 residues. Germline CDR1 is MNHNS and CDR2 is SASEGT. Trimming took 6 bases from V and 0 from J, leaving 18 bases between them. This chain's CDR3 is CASRAAPTGDSYEQYF. In DNA, the CDR3 is TGTGCCAGCAGAGCCGCCCCGACAGGCGACTCCTACGAGCAGTACTTC.

The J gene is TRBJ2-7, the V gene TRBV10-3; 10 nucleotides match TRBD2. CDR1 and CDR2 from the germline V gene are ENHRY and SYGVKD. Unmatched junction bases numbered 3, after V lost 7 bases and J lost 6 bases. The CDR3 has 12 residues. The CDR3 region is CAITQRGGEQYF. The CDR3 bases are TGTGCCATCACCCAGCGGGGGGGCGAGCAGTACTTC.

This clonotype has at least ten counts. The chain is built from TRBV7-9 and TRBJ2-1; 8 bases match TRBD2. V shed 5 bases, J shed 7 bases, and the junction held 13 bases outside the gene matches. Germline CDR1 SEHNR, CDR2 FQNEAQ (reference sequence). This CDR3 region has 16 residues. The CDR3 sequence is CASSRAGTSGLNEQFF. The CDR3 DNA is TGTGCCAGCAGCCGGGCCGGTACTAGCGGCCTTAATGAGCAGTTCTTC. The complete variable domain, with remaining parts taken from reference TRBV7-9 and TRBJ2-1, reads DTGVSQNPRHKITKRGQNVTFRCDPISEHNRLYWYRQTLGQGPEFLTYFQNEAQLEKSRLLSDRFSAERPKGSFSTLEIQRTEQGDSAMYLCASSRAGTSGLNEQFFGPGTRLTVL.

This clonotype was counted only a few times. The chain joins TRBV19 to TRBJ1-1; 8 bases match TRBD1. This CDR3 is 14 amino acids long. Germline V gives CDR1 LNHDA, CDR2 SQIVND (reference sequence). V shed 7 bases and J 0 bases; nucleotides not matched to a gene: 4. The CDR3 DNA reads as TGTGCCAGTAACTACAGGGGGGTGAACACTGAAGCTTTCTTT. Translating gives CASNYRGVNTEAFF. The entire variable domain, with the rest obtained from reference TRBV19 and TRBJ1-1, is as follows: DGGITQSPKYLFRKEGQNVTLSCEQNLNHDAMYWYRQDPGQGLRLIYYSQIVNDFQKGDIAEGYSVSREKKESFPLTVTSAQKNPTAFYLCASNYRGVNTEAFFGQGTRLTVV.

This clonotype occurred a few times. V is TRBV4-3 and J is TRBJ1-5; D may be TRBD1 (5 bases). The V end lost 4 bases, the J end lost 1 base, and 8 bases lay between the germline ends. This CDR3 spans 14 amino acids. Germline CDR1 LGHNA, CDR2 YSLEER. The CDR3 loop is CASSRDRSNQPQHF. The CDR3 region has the DNA TGCGCCAGCAGCCGGGACCGAAGCAATCAGCCCCAGCATTTT.

The V call is TRBV12-3 or TRBV12-4, the J call TRBJ2-4, with D perhaps matching TRBD1 or TRBD2 (6 bases each). CDR3 length equals 18 residues. Trimming removed 1 base from V and 0 bases from J, with 16 bases in between. The CDR3 DNA sequence: TGTGCCAGCAGTTTAGAAGGAGGGGGGATTGGAGCCAAAAACATTCAGTACTTC. This encodes CASSLEGGGIGAKNIQYF.

This clonotype has a count of ten or more. This chain uses TRBV7-3 with TRBJ2-1, with D perhaps TRBD2 (7 bases). The CDR3 runs to 15 residues. Germline V gene lookup returns CDR1 SGHTA and CDR2 FQGTGA. With 4 bases removed from V and 3 bases from J, the gap between germline ends came to 13 bases. The CDR3 here is CASSSLGGLYNEQFF. The DNA of the CDR3 is TGTGCCAGCAGCTCCTTGGGGGGGCTCTACAATGAGCAGTTCTTC.

The chain uses TRBV20-1 and TRBJ2-1; 10 bases fit TRBD2. Germline V CDR1 and CDR2: DFQATT, SNEGSKA (reference sequence). This CDR3 region has 16 residues. V trimming: 5 bases; J trimming: 2 bases; junction bases outside the gene matches: 9. The CDR3: CSAGGSGGAAYNEQFF. CDR3 in DNA: TGCAGTGCTGGAGGGAGCGGGGGGGCGGCCTACAATGAGCAGTTCTTC.

This clonotype was seen ten or more times. V is TRBV11-2 and J is TRBJ2-3, with 12 bases aligning to TRBD2. Per the germline V gene, CDR1 is SGHAT and CDR2 is FQNNGV. CDR3 length: 15 amino acids. The V gene end was trimmed by 7 bases and the J gene end by 2 bases; junction bases not matched to a gene: 4. CDR3 nucleotide sequence: TGTGCCAGCACCGGACTAGCGGGGTACACAGATACGCAGTATTTT. Residues: CASTGLAGYTDTQYF. Using reference TRBV11-2 and TRBJ2-3 for the parts outside the CDR3, the full variable domain is EAGVAQSPRYKIIEKRQSVAFWCNPISGHATLYWYQQILGQGPKLLIQFQNNGVVDDSQLPKDRFSAERLKGVDSTLKIQPAKLEDSAVYLCASTGLAGYTDTQYFGPGTRLTVL.

The chain couples TRBV4-1 to TRBJ1-3, with 8 nucleotides matching TRBD1. CDR3 length equals 17 residues. The V gene end was trimmed by 4 bases and the J gene end by 0 bases; junction bases not matched to a gene: 8. Germline values: CDR1 MGHRA, CDR2 YSYEKL. CDR3 DNA sequence: TGCGCCAGCAGCCTAGGACAGGGCCCTCTCTCTGGAAACACCATATATTTT. Translation: CASSLGQGPLSGNTIYF.

This clonotype appeared many times. The J gene is TRBJ2-3, the V gene TRBV20-1, with D possibly matching TRBD2 (5 bases). The length of the CDR3 is 13 residues. The V and J ends lost 3 bases and 0 bases respectively, with 7 bases between them. The germline V gene has CDR1 DFQATT and CDR2 SNEGSKA (reference sequence). The CDR3 sequence: CSASGISTDTQYF. CDR3 in DNA: TGCAGTGCTAGCGGGATCAGCACAGATACGCAGTATTTT.

This clonotype was seen a handful of times. The CDR3 DNA follows: TGCAGTGCCGGCCTCGGAGGGGACAATCAGCCCCAGCATTTT. It codes for CSAGLGGDNQPQHF. J is TRBJ1-5 and V is TRBV20-1, with D perhaps TRBD1 (5 bases). The CDR3 has 14 residues. Germline V gene sequence: CDR1 DFQATT, CDR2 SNEGSKA (reference sequence). V lost 6 bases and J 3 bases, leaving 15 bases between the germline ends.